The 19 T cell receptor beta chains below were found in one sample sequenced in a study of T cell responses to AZD1222 COVID-19 vaccine. TCRdb's table, derived via immunoSEQ multiplex PCR, lists solely in-frame clones and lacks some. The sample consists of about 120,000 clones, 85% to 90% of them appearing once. The sequences come from peripheral blood, collected on day 0 of AZD1222 vaccination. These TCRs come from an adult in good health.

For the CDR3, the DNA is TGTGCCTGGAGTGTAAAGGCCTCTGGAAACACCATATATTTT. Translation gives CAWSVKASGNTIYF. The J gene is TRBJ1-3, the V gene TRBV30; D gene ambiguous. This CDR3 is built from 14 residues. Germline CDR1 GTSNPN, CDR2 SVGIG (reference sequence). V lost 0 bases and J 0 bases, leaving 6 bases between the germline ends.

This chain links TRBV9 with TRBJ2-7; D perhaps matches TRBD2 (5 bases). The CDR3 is made up of 14 amino acids. Germline lookup yields CDR1 SGDLS and CDR2 YYNGEE. V was cut by 4 bases and J by 6 bases, with 17 bases left in between. In nucleotides, the CDR3 is TGTGCCAGCAGCCCTCGTAGGGAGATGGGCGAGCAGTACTTC. Protein sequence: CASSPRREMGEQYF.

The V call is TRBV9, the J call TRBJ1-2; 9 bases line up with TRBD1. Germline V CDR1 and CDR2: SGDLS, YYNGEE. The CDR3 is 14 residues long. The trim removed 4 bases at V and 8 bases at J, leaving 9 bases unmatched. The CDR3 DNA follows: TGTGCCAGCAGCTTCATACAGGGGGCGGAAGGCTACACCTTC. Amino acids: CASSFIQGAEGYTF.

This clone was picked up one time. Written as DNA, the CDR3 is TGTGCCAGCAGCCCCTATGAGGTGGGGGGAATGGTCGAGCAGTACTTC. It encodes CASSPYEVGGMVEQYF. This chain links TRBV7-2 with TRBJ2-7, with a weak D call TRBD2 (6 bases). CDR1 and CDR2 from the germline V gene are SGHTA and FQGNSA. There are 16 residues in the CDR3. V was cut by 5 bases and J by 6 bases, with 23 bases left in between. Variable domain in full (rest from reference TRBV7-2 and TRBJ2-7): GAGVSQSPSNKVTEKGKDVELRCDPISGHTALYWYRQSLGQGLEFLIYFQGNSAPDKSGLPSDRFSAERTGGSVSTLTIQRTQQEDSAVYLCASSPYEVGGMVEQYFGPGTRLTVT.

The chain has TRBV3-1 (or the pseudogene TRBV3-2) and TRBJ1-6; no firm D call. CDR3 length equals 17 residues. The germline V gene has CDR1 LGHDT and CDR2 YNNKEL (reference sequence). The germline V and J ends were trimmed by 1 base and 9 bases, with 19 bases remaining between them. CDR3: CASSQVPGWAIGSPLHF. The CDR3 DNA reads TGTGCCAGCAGCCAAGTTCCGGGGTGGGCGATAGGTTCACCCCTCCACTTT.

This clone was observed once. The chain joins TRBV19 to TRBJ2-1, with 11 bases aligning to TRBD2. J was trimmed by 4 bases and V by 7 bases; bases with no gene match: 6. CDR3 length: 15 amino acids. In germline, CDR1 is LNHDA, CDR2 SQIVND (reference sequence). The CDR3 bases are TGTGCCAGTACCACGCCTAGCGGGGGGTACAATGAGCAGTTCTTC. Translation: CASTTPSGGYNEQFF.

The genes are TRBV6-5 and TRBJ1-2; TRBD1 is a possible D gene (5 bases). V was pared by 7 bases and J by 8 bases, with 14 bases between. The CDR3 runs 12 residues. Germline values: CDR1 MNHEY, CDR2 SVGAGI. The CDR3 nucleotides are TGTGCCAGCAATCTTGGGACGGCCGGCTACACCTTC. This encodes CASNLGTAGYTF.

The chain joins TRBV18 to TRBJ1-6; D call uncertain. The V end was cut by 3 bases, the J end by 0 bases, with 12 bases between. Germline V gene sequence: CDR1 KGHSH, CDR2 LQKENI. This CDR3 contains 17 residues. CDR3 nucleotide sequence: TGTGCCAGCTCACCGTCGTGGCAGGTCTCCTATAATTCACCCCTCCACTTT. As protein: CASSPSWQVSYNSPLHF.

Here the CDR3 DNA reads TGTGCCAGCAGTTACCGGGGGACTAGCGGCTACAATGAGCAGTTCTTC. Translation: CASSYRGTSGYNEQFF. This chain links TRBV6-5 with TRBJ2-1, with 11 bases that match TRBD2. The CDR3 runs 16 residues. Germline CDR1 MNHEY, CDR2 SVGAGI. The V and J ends lost 2 bases and 3 bases, in that order; junction bases with no gene match: 3.

The chain recombines TRBV19 with TRBJ1-1, with 7 bases matching TRBD1. The CDR3 has 17 amino acids. Germline loops: CDR1 LNHDA, CDR2 SQIVND (reference sequence). With 4 bases clipped from V and 1 base from J, the junction kept 12 bases outside the gene matches. DNA for the CDR3: TGTGCCAGTAGTACTTGGGACAGTGCCAGCTCGAACACTGAAGCTTTCTTT. Its protein is CASSTWDSASSNTEAFF.

This chain joins TRBV27 and TRBJ2-7; no clear D gene. V lost 3 bases and J lost 0, with 3 bases in between. The germline gives CDR1 MNHEY, CDR2 SMNVEV (reference sequence). The CDR3 is 12 amino acids. This CDR3 reads CASSFPSYEQYF. CDR3 DNA: TGTGCCAGCAGTTTCCCCTCCTACGAGCAGTACTTC.

This chain links TRBV5-1 with TRBJ1-4; D perhaps matches TRBD1 (6 bases). Between the trimmed V and J ends, which lost 2 bases and 8 bases, there was a span of 13 bases. Germline V gene data show CDR1 as SGHRS and CDR2 as YFSETQ. The CDR3 is 14 residues long. The CDR3 DNA reads TGCGCCAGCAGCTTACAGGGTGGCTCGGAAAAACTGTTTTTT. It yields the protein CASSLQGGSEKLFF. The full variable domain, completed using reference TRBV5-1 and TRBJ1-4, is KAGVTQTPRYLIKTRGQQVTLSCSPISGHRSVSWYQQTPGQGLQFLFEYFSETQRNKGNFPGRFSGRQFSNSRSEMNVSTLELGDSALYLCASSLQGGSEKLFFGSGTQLSVL.

The chain carries TRBV6-5 and TRBJ2-1, with unresolved D. This CDR3 spans 15 amino acids. Per germline, CDR1 MNHEY and CDR2 SVGAGI. V lost 5 bases to trimming and J lost 7 bases, with 18 bases between them. The CDR3 spells CASSTLNAATNEQFF. As DNA, the CDR3 is TGTGCCAGCAGTACTCTCAACGCGGCAACTAATGAGCAGTTCTTC.

A single count supports this clone. The chain carries TRBV9 and TRBJ2-3, with 7 bases fitting TRBD2. Trimming removed 0 bases from V and 3 bases from J; junction bases left unmatched: 4. CDR3 size: 15 residues. Germline values: CDR1 SGDLS, CDR2 YYNGEE. DNA of the CDR3: TGTGCCAGCAGCGTAGTTGCGGGGGTTACAGATACGCAGTATTTT. Translated, it gives CASSVVAGVTDTQYF.

The chain employs TRBV6-4 and TRBJ1-2; D unresolved. Germline loops: CDR1 MRHNA, CDR2 SNTAGT. Trimming stripped 7 bases from V and 3 bases from J, with 15 bases between. The length of the CDR3 is 14 residues. CDR3 amino acids: CASITPQVDYGYTF. The CDR3 DNA sequence: TGTGCCAGCATAACTCCCCAGGTCGACTATGGCTACACCTTC.

The rearrangement joins TRBV28 to TRBJ1-1, with D tentatively TRBD1 (5 bases). This CDR3 spans 13 amino acids. V was shortened by 3 bases and J by 10 bases, with 15 bases between the two germline ends. CDR1 and CDR2 from the germline V gene are MDHEN and SYDVKM. The CDR3 DNA reads TGTGCCAGCAGTTTGCCTCCAAGGGGATCAGCTTTCTTT. Translation: CASSLPPRGSAFF.

The chain combines TRBV7-8 with TRBJ2-1; weak D call: TRBD2 (5 bases). The CDR3 covers 14 residues. V was clipped by 5 bases and J by 2 bases, with 10 bases between them. Germline CDR1 SGHVS, CDR2 FQNEAQ. This chain's CDR3 is CASSRAGPYNEQFF. The CDR3 DNA follows: TGTGCCAGCAGCCGGGCGGGCCCCTACAATGAGCAGTTCTTC.

J is TRBJ1-6 and V is TRBV7-2; maybe TRBD1 (5 bases). Trimming took off 5 bases at V and 10 bases at J, with 27 bases between the two ends. Germline V gene sequence: CDR1 SGHTA, CDR2 FQGNSA. The CDR3 totals 18 residues. CDR3 residues: CASSTPARGGNSKSPLHF. The CDR3 coding sequence is TGTGCCAGCAGCACCCCCGCCCGGGGGGGGAATTCCAAGTCACCCCTCCACTTT.

The rearrangement links TRBV7-2 to TRBJ1-2, with D unresolved. This CDR3 has 17 residues. V was clipped by 2 bases and J by 5 bases, with 21 bases between them. The germline CDR1 and CDR2 sequences are SGHTA and FQGNSA. The CDR3 DNA follows: TGTGCCAGCAGCTTATCCCCCCCCTGGACGATCGCATATGGCTACACCTTC. Its protein product is CASSLSPPWTIAYGYTF.